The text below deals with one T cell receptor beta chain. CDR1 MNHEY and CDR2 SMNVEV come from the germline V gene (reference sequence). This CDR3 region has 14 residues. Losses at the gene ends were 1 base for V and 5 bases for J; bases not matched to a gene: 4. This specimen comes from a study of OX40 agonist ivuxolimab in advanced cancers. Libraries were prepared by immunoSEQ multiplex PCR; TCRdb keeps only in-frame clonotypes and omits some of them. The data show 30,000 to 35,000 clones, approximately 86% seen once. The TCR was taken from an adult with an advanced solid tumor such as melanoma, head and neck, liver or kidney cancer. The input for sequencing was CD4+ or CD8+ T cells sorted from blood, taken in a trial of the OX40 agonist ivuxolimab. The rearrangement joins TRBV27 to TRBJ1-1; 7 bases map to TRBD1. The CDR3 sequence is CASSLWGTVTEAFF. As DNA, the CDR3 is TGTGCCAGCAGTTTATGGGGGACAGTAACTGAAGCTTTCTTT.